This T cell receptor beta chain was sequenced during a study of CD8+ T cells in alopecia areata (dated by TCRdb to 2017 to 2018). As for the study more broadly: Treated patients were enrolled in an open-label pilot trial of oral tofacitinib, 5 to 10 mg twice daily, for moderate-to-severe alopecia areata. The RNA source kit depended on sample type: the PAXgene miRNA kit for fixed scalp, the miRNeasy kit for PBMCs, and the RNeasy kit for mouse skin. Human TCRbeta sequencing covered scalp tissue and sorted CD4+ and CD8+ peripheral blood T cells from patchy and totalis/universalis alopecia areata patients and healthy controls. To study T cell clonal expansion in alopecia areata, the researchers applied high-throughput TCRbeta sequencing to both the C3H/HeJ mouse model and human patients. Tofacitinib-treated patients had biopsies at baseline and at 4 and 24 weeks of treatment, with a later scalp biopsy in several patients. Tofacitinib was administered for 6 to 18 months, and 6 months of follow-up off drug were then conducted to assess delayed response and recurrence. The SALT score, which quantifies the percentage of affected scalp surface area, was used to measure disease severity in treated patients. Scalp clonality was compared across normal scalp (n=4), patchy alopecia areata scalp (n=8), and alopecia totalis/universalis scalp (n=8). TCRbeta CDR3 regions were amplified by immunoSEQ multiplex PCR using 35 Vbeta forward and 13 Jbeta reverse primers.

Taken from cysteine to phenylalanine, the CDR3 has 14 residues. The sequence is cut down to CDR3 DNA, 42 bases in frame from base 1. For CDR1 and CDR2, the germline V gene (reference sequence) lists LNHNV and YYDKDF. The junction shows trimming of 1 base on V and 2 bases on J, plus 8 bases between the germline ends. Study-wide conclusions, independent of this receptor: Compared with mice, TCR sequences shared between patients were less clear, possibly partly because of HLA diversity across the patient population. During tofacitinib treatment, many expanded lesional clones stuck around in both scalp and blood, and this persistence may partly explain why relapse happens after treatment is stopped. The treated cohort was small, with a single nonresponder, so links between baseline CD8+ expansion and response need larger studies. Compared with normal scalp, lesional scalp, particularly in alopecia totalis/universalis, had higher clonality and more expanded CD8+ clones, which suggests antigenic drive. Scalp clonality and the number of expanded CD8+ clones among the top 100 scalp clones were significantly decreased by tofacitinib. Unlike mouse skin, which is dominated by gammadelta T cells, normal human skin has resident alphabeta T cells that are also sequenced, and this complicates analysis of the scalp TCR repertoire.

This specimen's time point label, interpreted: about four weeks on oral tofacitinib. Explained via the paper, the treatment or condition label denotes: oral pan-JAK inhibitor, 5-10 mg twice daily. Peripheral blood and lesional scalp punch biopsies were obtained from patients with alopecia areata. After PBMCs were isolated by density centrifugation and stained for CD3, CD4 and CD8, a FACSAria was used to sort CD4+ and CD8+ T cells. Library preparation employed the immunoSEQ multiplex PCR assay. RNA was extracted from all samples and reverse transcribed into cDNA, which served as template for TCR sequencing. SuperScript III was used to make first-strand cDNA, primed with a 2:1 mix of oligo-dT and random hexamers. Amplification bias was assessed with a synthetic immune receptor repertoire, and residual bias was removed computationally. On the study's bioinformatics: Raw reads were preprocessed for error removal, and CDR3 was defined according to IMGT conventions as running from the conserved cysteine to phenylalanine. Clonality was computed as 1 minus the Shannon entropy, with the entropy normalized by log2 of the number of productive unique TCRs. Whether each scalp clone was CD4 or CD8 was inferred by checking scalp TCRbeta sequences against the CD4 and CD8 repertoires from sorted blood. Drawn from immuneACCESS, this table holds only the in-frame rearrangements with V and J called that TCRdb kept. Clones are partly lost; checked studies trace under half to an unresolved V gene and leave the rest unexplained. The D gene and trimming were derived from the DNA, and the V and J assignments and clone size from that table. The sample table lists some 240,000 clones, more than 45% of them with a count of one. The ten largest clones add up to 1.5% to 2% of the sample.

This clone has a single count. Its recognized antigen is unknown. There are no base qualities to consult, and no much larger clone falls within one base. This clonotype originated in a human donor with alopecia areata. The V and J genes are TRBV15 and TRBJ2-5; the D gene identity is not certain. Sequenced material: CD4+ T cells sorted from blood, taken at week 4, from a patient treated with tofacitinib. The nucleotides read TGTGCCACCAGCAGAGCTAACCGACAAGAGACCCAGTACTTC. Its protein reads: CATSRANRQETQYF.